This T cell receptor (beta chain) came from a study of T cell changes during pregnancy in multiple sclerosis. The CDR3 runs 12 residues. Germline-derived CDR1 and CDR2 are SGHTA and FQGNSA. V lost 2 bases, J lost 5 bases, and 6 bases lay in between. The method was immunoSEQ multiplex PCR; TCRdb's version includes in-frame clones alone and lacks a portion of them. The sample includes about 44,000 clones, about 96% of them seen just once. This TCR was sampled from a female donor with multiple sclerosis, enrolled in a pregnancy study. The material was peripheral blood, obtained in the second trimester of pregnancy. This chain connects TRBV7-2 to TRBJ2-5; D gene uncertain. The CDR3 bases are TGTGCCAGCAGCTTACTATTGGAGACCCAGTACTTC. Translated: CASSLLLETQYF. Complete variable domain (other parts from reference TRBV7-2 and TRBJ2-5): GAGVSQSPSNKVTEKGKDVELRCDPISGHTALYWYRQSLGQGLEFLIYFQGNSAPDKSGLPSDRFSAERTGGSVSTLTIQRTQQEDSAVYLCASSLLLETQYFGPGTRLLVL.